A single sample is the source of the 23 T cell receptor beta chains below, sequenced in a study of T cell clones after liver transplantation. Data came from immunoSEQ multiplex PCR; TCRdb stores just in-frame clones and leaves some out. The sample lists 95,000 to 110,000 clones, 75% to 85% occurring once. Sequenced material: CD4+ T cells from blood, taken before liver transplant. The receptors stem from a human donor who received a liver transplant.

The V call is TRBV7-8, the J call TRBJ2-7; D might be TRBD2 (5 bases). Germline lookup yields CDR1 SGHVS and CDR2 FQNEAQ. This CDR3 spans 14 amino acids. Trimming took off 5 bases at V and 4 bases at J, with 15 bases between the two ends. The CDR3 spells CASSPGNSGYEQYF. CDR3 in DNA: TGTGCCAGCAGCCCCGGAAATTCGGGATACGAGCAGTACTTC.

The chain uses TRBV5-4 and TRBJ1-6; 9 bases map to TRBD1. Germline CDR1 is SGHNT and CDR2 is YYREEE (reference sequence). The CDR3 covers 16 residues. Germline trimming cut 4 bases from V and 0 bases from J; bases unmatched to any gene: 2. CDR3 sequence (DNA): TGTGCCAGCAGCGTGGACAGGGGCTCCTATAATTCACCCCTCCACTTT. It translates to CASSVDRGSYNSPLHF.

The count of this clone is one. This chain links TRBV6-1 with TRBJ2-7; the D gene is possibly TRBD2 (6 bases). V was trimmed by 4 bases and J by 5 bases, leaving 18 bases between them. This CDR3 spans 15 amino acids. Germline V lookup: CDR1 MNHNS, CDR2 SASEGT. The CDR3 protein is CASSAVFDTSNEQYF. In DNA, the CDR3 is TGTGCCAGCAGTGCGGTTTTCGACACTAGCAACGAGCAGTACTTC.

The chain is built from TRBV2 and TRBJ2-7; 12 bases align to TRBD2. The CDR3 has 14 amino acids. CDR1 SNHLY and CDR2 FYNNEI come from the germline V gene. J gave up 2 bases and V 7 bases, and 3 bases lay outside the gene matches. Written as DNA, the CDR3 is TGTGCCAGCACTCGACTAGCGGGGGCCTACGAGCAGTACTTC. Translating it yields CASTRLAGAYEQYF.

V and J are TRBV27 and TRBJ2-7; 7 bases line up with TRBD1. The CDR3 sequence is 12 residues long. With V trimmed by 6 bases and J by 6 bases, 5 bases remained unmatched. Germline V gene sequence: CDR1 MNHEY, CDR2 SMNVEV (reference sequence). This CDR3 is CASRTSGGEQYF. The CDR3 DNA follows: TGTGCCAGCAGAACGTCAGGGGGCGAGCAGTACTTC.

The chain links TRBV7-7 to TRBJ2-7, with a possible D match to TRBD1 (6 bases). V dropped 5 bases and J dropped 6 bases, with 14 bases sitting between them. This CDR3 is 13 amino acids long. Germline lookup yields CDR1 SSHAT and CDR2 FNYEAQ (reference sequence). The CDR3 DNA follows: TGTGCCAGCAGCCCTACAGGGAGTGGCGAGCAGTACTTC. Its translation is CASSPTGSGEQYF.

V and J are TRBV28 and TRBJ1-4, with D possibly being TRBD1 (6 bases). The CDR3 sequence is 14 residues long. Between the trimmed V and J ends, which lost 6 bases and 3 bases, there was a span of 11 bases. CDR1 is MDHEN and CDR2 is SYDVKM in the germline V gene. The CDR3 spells CASREGGSNEKLFF. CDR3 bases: TGTGCCAGCAGAGAGGGGGGATCTAATGAAAAACTGTTTTTT.

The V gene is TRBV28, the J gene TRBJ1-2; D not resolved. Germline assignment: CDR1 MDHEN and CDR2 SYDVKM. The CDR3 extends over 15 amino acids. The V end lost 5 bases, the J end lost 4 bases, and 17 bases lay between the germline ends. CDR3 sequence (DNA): TGTGCCAGCAGTCCCCTCAGCGGCGACGGCTATGGCTACACCTTC. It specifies CASSPLSGDGYGYTF.

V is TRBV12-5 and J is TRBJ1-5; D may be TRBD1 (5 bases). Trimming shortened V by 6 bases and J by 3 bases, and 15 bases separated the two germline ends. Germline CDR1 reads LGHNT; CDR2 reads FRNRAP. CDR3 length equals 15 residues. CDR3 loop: CASGLGSGTNQPQHF. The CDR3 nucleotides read TGTGCTAGTGGCCTTGGGTCAGGGACCAATCAGCCCCAGCATTTT.

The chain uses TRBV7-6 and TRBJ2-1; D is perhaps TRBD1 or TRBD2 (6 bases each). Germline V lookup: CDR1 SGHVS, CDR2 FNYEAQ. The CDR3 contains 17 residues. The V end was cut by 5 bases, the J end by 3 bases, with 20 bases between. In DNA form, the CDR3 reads TGTGCCAGCAGCCCCCGGGATCGGGGGCAGGGCTACAATGAGCAGTTCTTC. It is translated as CASSPRDRGQGYNEQFF. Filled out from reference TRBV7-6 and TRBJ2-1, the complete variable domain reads GAGVSQSPRYKVTKRGQDVALRCDPISGHVSLYWYRQALGQGPEFLTYFNYEAQQDKSGLPNDRFSAERPEGSISTLTIQRTEQRDSAMYRCASSPRDRGQGYNEQFFGPGTRLTVL.

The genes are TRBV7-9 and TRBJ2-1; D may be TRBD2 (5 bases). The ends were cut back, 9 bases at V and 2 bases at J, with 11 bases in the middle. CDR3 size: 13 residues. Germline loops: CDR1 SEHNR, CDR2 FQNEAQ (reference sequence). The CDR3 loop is CASLGDTYNEQFF. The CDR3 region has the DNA TGTGCCAGTTTGGGAGACACCTACAATGAGCAGTTCTTC.

The CDR3, as DNA: TGTGCCAGCAGCCCTCTGGGACAGGGTATCTCCTACGAGCAGTACTTC. Protein sequence: CASSPLGQGISYEQYF. The rearrangement uses TRBV14 and TRBJ2-7; 9 bases are shared with TRBD1. This CDR3 spans 16 amino acids. The germline V gene encodes CDR1 SGHDN and CDR2 FVKESK. Unmatched junction bases numbered 7, after V lost 4 bases and J lost 0 bases.

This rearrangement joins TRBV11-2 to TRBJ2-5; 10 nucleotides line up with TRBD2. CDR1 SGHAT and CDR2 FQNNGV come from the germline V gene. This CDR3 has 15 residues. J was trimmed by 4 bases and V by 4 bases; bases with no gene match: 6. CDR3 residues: CASSSQAGGRETQYF. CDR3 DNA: TGTGCCAGCAGCTCGCAAGCGGGGGGGCGAGAGACCCAGTACTTC.

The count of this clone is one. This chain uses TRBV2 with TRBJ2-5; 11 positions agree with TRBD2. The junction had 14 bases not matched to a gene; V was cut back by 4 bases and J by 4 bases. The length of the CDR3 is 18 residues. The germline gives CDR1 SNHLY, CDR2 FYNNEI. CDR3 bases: TGTGCCAGCAGTGGTGCGAAAGTAGCGGGAGGGCCGCGAGAGACCCAGTACTTC. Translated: CASSGAKVAGGPRETQYF.

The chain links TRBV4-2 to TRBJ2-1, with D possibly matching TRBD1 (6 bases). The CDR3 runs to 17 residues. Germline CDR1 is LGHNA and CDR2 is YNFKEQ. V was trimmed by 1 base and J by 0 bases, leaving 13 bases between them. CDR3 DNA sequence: TGTGCCAGCAGCCAAGTAGTGACAGGTACCTCCTACAATGAGCAGTTCTTC. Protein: CASSQVVTGTSYNEQFF.

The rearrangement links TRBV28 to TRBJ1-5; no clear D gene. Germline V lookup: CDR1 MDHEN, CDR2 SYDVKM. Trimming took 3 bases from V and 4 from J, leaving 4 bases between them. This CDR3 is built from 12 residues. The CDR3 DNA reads TGTGCCAGCAGTTTTTCGAATCAGCCCCAGCATTTT. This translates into CASSFSNQPQHF.

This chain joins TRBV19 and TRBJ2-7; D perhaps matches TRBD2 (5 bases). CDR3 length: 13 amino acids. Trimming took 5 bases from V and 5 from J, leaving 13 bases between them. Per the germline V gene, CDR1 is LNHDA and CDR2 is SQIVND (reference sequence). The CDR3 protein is CASSYGVADEQYF. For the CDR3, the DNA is TGTGCCAGTAGTTACGGGGTTGCGGACGAGCAGTACTTC.

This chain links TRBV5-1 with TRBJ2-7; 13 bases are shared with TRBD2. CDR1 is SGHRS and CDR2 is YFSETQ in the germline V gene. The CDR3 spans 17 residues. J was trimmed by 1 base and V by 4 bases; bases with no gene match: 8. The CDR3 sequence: CASSHYGTSGTSYEQYF. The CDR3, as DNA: TGCGCCAGCAGCCACTACGGGACTAGCGGGACTTCCTACGAGCAGTACTTC.

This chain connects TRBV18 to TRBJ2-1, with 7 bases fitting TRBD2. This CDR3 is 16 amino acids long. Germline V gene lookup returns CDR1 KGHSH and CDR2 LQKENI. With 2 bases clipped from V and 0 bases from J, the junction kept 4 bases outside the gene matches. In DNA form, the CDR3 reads TGTGCCAGCTCACCATTGGGCGGGAGCTCCTACAATGAGCAGTTCTTC. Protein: CASSPLGGSSYNEQFF.

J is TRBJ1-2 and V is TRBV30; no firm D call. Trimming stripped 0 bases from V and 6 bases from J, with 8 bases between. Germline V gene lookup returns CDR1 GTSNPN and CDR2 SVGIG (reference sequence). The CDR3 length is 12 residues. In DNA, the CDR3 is TGTGCCTGGAGTGTACACCATGATGGCTACACCTTC. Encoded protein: CAWSVHHDGYTF. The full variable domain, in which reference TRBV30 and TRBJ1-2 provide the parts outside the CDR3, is SQTIHQWPATLVQPVGSPLSLECTVEGTSNPNLYWYRQAAGRGLQLLFYSVGIGQISSEVPQNLSASRPQDRQFILSSKKLLLSDSGFYLCAWSVHHDGYTFGSGTRLTVV.

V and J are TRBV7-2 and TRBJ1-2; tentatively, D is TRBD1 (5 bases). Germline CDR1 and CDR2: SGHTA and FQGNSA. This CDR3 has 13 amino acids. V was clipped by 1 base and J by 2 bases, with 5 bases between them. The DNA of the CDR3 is TGTGCCAGCAGCTTAGGGGGGAACTATGGCTACACCTTC. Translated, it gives CASSLGGNYGYTF. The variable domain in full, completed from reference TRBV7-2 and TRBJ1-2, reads GAGVSQSPSNKVTEKGKDVELRCDPISGHTALYWYRQSLGQGLEFLIYFQGNSAPDKSGLPSDRFSAERTGGSVSTLTIQRTQQEDSAVYLCASSLGGNYGYTFGSGTRLTVV.

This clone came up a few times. CDR3 in DNA: TGTGCCAGCAGCCAAATTAGTGGGGATGGCTACACCTTC. Its translation is CASSQISGDGYTF. The rearrangement links TRBV14 to TRBJ1-2; D unresolved. The V gene's germline CDR1 is SGHDN and CDR2 FVKESK. Trimming took 2 bases from V and 6 from J, leaving 10 bases between them. The CDR3 is made up of 13 amino acids.

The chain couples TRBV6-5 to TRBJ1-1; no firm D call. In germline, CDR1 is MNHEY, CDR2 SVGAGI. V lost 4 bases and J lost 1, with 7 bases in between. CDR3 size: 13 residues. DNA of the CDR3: TGTGCCAGCAGTTTTCGGGCGAACACTGAAGCTTTCTTT. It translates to CASSFRANTEAFF.